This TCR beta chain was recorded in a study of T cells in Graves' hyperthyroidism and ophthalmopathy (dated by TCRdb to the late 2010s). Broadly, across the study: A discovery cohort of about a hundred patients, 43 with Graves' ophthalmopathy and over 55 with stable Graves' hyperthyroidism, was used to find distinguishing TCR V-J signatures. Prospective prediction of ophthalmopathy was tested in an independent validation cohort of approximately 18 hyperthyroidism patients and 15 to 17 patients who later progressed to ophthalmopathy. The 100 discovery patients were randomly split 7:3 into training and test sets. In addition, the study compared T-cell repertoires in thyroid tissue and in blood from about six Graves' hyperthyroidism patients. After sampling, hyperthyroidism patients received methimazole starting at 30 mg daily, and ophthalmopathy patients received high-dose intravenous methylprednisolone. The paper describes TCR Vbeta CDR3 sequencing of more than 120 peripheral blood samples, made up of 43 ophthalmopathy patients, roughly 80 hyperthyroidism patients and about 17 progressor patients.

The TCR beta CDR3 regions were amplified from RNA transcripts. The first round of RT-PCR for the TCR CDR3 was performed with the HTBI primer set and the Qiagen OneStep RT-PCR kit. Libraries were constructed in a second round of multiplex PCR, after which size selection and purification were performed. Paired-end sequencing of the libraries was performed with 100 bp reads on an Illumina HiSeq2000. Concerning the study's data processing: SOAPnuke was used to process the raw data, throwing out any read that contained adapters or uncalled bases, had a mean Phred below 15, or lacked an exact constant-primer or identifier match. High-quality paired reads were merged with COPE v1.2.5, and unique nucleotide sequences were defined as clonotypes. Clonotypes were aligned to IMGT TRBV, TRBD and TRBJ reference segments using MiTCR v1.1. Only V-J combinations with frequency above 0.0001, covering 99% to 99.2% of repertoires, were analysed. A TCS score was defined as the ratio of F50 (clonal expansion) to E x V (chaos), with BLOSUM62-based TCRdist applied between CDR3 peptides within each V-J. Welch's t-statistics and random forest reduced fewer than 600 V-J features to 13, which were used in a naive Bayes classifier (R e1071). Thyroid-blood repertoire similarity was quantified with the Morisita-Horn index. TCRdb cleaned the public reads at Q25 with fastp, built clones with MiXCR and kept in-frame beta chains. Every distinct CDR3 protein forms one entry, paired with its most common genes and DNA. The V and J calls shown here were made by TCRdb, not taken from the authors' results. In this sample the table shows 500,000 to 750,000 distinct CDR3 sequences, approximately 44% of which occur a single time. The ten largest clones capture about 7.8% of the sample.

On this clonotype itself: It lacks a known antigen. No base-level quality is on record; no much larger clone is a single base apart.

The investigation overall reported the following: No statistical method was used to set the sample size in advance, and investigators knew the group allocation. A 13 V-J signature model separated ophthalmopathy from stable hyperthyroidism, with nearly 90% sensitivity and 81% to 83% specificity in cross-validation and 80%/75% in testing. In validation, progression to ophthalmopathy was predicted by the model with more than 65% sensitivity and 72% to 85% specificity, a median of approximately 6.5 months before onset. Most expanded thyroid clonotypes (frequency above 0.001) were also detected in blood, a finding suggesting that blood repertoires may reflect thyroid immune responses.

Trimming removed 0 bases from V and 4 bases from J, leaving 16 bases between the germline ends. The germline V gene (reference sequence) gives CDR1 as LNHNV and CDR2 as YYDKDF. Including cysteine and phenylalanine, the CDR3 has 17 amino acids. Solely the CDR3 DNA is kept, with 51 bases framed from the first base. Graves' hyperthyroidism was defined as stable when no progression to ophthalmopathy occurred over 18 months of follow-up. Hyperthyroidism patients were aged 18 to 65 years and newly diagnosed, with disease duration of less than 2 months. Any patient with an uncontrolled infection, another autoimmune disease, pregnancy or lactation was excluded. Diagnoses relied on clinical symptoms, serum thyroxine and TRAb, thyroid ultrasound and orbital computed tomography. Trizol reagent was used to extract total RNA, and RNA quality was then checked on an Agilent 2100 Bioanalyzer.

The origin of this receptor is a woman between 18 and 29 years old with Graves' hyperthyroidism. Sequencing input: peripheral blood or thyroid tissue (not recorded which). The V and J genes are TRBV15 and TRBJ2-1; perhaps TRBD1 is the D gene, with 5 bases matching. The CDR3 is CATSRDQGARRYNEQFF. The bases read TGTGCCACCAGCAGAGATCAGGGCGCACGAAGGTACAATGAGCAGTTCTTC.